This T cell receptor (beta chain) comes out of a study of blood T cell repertoires in COVID-19. The germline V gene encodes CDR1 LGHNA and CDR2 YNFKEQ. Trimming removed 1 base from V and 3 bases from J; junction bases left unmatched: 9. This CDR3 is 16 amino acids long. Profiled with immunoSEQ multiplex PCR; TCRdb holds only in-frame clones, not every one. This table has around 60,000 clones, 85% appearing once. The sample consisted of peripheral blood. The chain carries TRBV4-2 and TRBJ2-7; 7 bases map to TRBD1. The receptor's source is an older man with acute or convalescent COVID-19. CDR3 DNA: TGTGCCAGCAGCCAAGTCGGGGCAGGGGGTGGCTACGAGCAGTACTTC. Residues: CASSQVGAGGGYEQYF.